The sequence of this TCR beta chain was determined in a study of blood T cell repertoires in COVID-19. With 3 bases removed from V and 10 bases from J, the gap between germline ends came to 16 bases. CDR1 and CDR2 from the germline V gene are KGHSH and LQKENI. The CDR3 runs 14 residues. Using immunoSEQ multiplex PCR, the repertoire was profiled, and TCRdb retains in-frame clones only, with some absent. Of approximately 170,000 clones in the sample, approximately 85% were seen once. The rearrangement joins TRBV18 to TRBJ2-1; D remains unclear. This clonotype was obtained from a man aged 60 to 69 who had recovered from COVID-19. The sequencing sample was made of peripheral blood. Here the CDR3 DNA reads TGTGCCAGCTCACCTACCCCCGACTTAGGCGAGCAGTTCTTC. This translates into CASSPTPDLGEQFF. Using reference TRBV18 and TRBJ2-1 for the parts outside the CDR3, the full variable domain is NAGVMQNPRHLVRRRGQEARLRCSPMKGHSHVYWYRQLPEEGLKFMVYLQKENIIDESGMPKERFSAEFPKEGPSILRIQQVVRGDSAAYFCASSPTPDLGEQFFGPGTRLTVL.